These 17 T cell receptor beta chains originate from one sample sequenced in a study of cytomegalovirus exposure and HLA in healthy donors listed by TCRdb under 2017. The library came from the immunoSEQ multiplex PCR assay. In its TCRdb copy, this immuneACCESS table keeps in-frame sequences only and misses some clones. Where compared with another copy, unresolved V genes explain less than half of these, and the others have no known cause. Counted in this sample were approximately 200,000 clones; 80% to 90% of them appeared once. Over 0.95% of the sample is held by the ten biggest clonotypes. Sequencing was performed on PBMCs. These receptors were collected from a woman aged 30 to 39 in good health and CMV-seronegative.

Here the CDR3 DNA reads TGTGCCAGCAGCCCCGGGACAGGGCTCTATGGCTACACCTTC. The encoded protein is CASSPGTGLYGYTF. The rearrangement joins TRBV14 to TRBJ1-2; the match to TRBD1 covers 9 bases. CDR1 is SGHDN, CDR2 FVKESK, per germline. The trim removed 4 bases at V and 4 bases at J, leaving 4 bases unmatched. The CDR3 is 14 residues long.

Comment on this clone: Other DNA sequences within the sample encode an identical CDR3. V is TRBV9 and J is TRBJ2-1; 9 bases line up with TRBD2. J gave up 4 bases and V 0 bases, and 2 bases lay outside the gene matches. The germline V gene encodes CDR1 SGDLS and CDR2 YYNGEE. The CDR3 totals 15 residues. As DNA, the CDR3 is TGTGCCAGCAGCGTAGTTGCGGGAGGGTACAATGAGCAGTTCTTC. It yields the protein CASSVVAGGYNEQFF.

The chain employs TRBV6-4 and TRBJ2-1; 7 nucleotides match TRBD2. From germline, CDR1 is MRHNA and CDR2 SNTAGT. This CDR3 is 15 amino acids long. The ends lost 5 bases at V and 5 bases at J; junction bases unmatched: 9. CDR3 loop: CASSQGLDQNNEQFF. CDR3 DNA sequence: TGTGCCAGCAGTCAAGGACTAGACCAAAACAATGAGCAGTTCTTC.

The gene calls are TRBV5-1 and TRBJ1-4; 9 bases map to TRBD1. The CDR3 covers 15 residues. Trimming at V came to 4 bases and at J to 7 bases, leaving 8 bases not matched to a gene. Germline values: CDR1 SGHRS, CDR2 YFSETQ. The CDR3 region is CASSVRTGAPEKLFF. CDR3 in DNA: TGCGCCAGCAGCGTACGGACAGGGGCTCCTGAAAAACTGTTTTTT.

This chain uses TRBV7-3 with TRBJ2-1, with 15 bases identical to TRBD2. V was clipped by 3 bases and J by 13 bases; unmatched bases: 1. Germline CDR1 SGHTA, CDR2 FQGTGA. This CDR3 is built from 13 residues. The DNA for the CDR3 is TGTGCCAGCAGCTTGGGACTAGCGGGGGGCCAGTTCTTC. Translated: CASSLGLAGGQFF.

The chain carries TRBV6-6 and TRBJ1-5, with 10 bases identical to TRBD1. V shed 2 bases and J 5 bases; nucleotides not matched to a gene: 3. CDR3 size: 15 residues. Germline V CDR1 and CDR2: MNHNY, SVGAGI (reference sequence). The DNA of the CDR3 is TGTGCCAGCAGTTACGGGACAGGGGCAGATCAGCCCCAGCATTTT. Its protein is CASSYGTGADQPQHF.

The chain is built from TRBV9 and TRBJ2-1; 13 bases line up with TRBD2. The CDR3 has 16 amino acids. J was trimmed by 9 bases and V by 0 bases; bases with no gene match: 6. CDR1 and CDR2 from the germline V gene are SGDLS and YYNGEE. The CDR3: CASSVGGLAGVGEQFF. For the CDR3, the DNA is TGTGCCAGCAGCGTAGGTGGACTAGCGGGAGTCGGTGAGCAGTTCTTC. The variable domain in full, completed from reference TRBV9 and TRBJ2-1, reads DSGVTQTPKHLITATGQRVTLRCSPRSGDLSVYWYQQSLDQGLQFLIQYYNGEERAKGNILERFSAQQFPDLHSELNLSSLELGDSALYFCASSVGGLAGVGEQFFGPGTRLTVL.

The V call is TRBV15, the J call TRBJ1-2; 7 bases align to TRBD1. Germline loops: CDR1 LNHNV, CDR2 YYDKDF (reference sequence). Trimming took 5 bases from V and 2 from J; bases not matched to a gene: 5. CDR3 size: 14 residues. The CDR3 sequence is CATSSRTGNYGYTF. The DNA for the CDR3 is TGTGCCACCAGCTCGCGGACAGGAAACTATGGCTACACCTTC.

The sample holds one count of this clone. CDR3 sequence: CASSLPPGTLTDTQYF. CDR3 DNA: TGTGCCAGCAGTTTGCCACCCGGGACACTCACAGATACGCAGTATTTT. The J gene is TRBJ2-3, the V gene TRBV2, with D perhaps TRBD1 (6 bases). Deletions cut 5 bases from V and 2 bases from J, with 17 bases between. The CDR3 has 16 residues. Germline values: CDR1 SNHLY, CDR2 FYNNEI.

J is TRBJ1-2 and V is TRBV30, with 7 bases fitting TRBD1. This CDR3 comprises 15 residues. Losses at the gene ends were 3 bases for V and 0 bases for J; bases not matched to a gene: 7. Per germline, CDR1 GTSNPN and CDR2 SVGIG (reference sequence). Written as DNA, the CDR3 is TGTGCCTGGAGAGCGACAGGGAATACTAACTATGGCTACACCTTC. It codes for CAWRATGNTNYGYTF. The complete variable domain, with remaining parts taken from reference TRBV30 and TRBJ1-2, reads SQTIHQWPATLVQPVGSPLSLECTVEGTSNPNLYWYRQAAGRGLQLLFYSVGIGQISSEVPQNLSASRPQDRQFILSSKKLLLSDSGFYLCAWRATGNTNYGYTFGSGTRLTVV.

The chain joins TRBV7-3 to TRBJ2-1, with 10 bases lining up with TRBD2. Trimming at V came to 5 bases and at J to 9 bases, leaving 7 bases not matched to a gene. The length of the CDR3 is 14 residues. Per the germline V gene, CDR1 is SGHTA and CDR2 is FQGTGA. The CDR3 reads CASSRYLAGVEQFF. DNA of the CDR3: TGTGCCAGCAGCAGATATCTAGCGGGGGTTGAGCAGTTCTTC.

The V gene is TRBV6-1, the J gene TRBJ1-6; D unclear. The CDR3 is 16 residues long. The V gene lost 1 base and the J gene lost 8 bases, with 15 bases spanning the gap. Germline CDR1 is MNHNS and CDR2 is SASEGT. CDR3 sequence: CASSEEGGGWYSPLHF. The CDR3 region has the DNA TGTGCCAGCAGTGAAGAAGGTGGCGGCTGGTATTCACCCCTCCACTTT.

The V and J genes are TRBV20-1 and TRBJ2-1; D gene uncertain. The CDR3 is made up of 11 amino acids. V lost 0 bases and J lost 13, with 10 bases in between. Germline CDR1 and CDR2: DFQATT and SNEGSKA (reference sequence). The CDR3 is CSARDPRFQFF. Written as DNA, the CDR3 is TGCAGTGCTAGAGATCCCAGGTTCCAGTTCTTC.

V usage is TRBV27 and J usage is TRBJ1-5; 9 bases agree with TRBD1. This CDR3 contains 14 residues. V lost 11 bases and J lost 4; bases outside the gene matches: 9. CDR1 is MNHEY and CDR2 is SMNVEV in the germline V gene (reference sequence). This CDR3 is CACTPGQGNQPQHF. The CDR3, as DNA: TGTGCCTGCACCCCGGGACAGGGAAATCAGCCCCAGCATTTT.

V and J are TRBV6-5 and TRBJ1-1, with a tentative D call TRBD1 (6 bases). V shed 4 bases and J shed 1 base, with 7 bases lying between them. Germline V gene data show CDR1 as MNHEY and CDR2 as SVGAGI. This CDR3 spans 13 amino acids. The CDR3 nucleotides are TGTGCCAGCAGTTGGGGACAGAACACTGAAGCTTTCTTT. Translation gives CASSWGQNTEAFF.

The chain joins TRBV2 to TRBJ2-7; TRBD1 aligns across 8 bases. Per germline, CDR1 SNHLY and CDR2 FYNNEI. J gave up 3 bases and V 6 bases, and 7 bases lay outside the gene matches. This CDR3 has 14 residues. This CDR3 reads CASRHGQGSYEQYF. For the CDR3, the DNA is TGTGCCAGCAGACATGGACAGGGTAGCTACGAGCAGTACTTC.

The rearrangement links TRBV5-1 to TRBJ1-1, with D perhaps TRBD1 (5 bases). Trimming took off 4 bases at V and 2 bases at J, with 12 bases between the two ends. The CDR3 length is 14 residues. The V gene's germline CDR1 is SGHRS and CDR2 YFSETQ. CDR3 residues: CASSRVGGNTEAFF. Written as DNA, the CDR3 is TGCGCCAGCAGCAGGGTGGGGGGTAACACTGAAGCTTTCTTT.